This TCR beta chain originates from a study of spatial heterogeneity in lung cancer. There are many counts of this clonotype. Time point reported: sample taken at primary tumor resection. Extraction of whole RNA from tumor, nontumor lung or frozen PBMC preceded unsorted sequencing. TCR cDNA molecules each carried a unique molecular identifier. TCRdb reanalysed the 5' RACE reads using MiXCR and keeps one entry per CDR3 protein. The sample lists over 50,000 distinct CDR3 sequences; approximately 8% were seen once. V gave up 8 bases and J gave up 2 bases, with 7 bases separating them. The CDR3 is 12 amino acids. The germline gives CDR1 MDHEN, CDR2 SYDVKM.

The chain links TRBV28 to TRBJ1-5; D is ambiguous. This receptor was obtained from a female donor with early-stage non-small cell lung cancer. The sequencing here drew on PBMCs, taken at surgery. The CDR3 region has the DNA TGTGCCAGCGACAACGGCAATCAGCCCCAGCATTTT. Amino acids: CASDNGNQPQHF.